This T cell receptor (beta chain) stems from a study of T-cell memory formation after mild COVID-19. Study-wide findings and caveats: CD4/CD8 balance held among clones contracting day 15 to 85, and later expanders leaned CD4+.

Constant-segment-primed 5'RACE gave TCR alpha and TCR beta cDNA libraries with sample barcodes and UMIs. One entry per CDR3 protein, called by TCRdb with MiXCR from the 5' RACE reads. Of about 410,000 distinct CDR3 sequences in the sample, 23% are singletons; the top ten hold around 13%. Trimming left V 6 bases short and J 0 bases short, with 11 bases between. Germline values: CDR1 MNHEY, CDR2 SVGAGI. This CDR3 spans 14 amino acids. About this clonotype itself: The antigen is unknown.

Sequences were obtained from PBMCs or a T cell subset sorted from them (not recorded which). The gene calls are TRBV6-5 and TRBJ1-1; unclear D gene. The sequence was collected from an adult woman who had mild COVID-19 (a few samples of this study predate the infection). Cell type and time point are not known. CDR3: CASRYLGMNTEAFF. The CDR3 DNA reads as TGTGCCAGCAGATACCTGGGGATGAACACTGAAGCTTTCTTT.